The TCR beta chain described here comes from a study of shared clonotypes between healthy human individuals (dated by TCRdb to the early 2020s). Background on the whole study: The cohort included three men and a couple of women between 18 and 49 years of age. For each donor, CD4 naive and CD4 memory were each given three plates, CD8 naive was given two plates, and CD8 memory was given one plate. Leukapheresis yielded between about 0.94 and 10 billion PBMCs per donor. To increase sequencing depth and limit assay-specific biases, different laboratories used diverse techniques to prepare libraries and sequence TCR repertoires. To estimate repertoire size and how much clonotypes are shared between individuals, the study performed deep sequencing of blood TCR repertoires from five healthy adults. Overall study outcomes, separate from this receptor: Compared with non-shared clonotypes, the clonotypes found in all four sorted-subset donors had higher generation probabilities. Sampling was restricted to blood, and TCR repertoires in tissue are likely to differ from TCR repertoires in blood. Even with the large sequencing depth, rarefaction of the sorted-subset datasets indicated that sequencing was incomplete. Naive subsets generally had larger estimated clonotype richness than memory subsets did. The genetic and exposure-history diversity represented was limited by the small number of donors. Around 5.4% of naive CD4, around 3.5% of naive CD8, 2.3% of memory CD4, and 0.4% of memory CD8 clonotypes were shared across a handful of donors. Based on pairwise subsampling, the degree of clonotype sharing among donors was expected to be affected by sequencing depth.

A note on this clone: Its antigen remains unidentified. Within one base of it there is no much larger clone, and no base qualities were kept.

The germline V end is reduced by 2 bases and the J end by 5 bases; junction bases left unmatched: 7. From a lookup of the germline V gene (reference sequence), CDR1 and CDR2 are MNHEY and SMNVEV. The CDR3, from cysteine to phenylalanine, totals 16 residues. CDR3 DNA is the only sequence kept; it has 48 bases, read in frame from the first base. CD8 naive samples consisted of CD45RO-negative cells that were positively selected for CCR7, yielding a CD45RA+CCR7+ population without TemRA cells. Donors were healthy HIV-negative adults with no recently reported acute infections or vaccinations. Only Caucasian adults living in Nashville, Tennessee, USA were represented among the donors. After blood collection by leukapheresis, PBMCs were isolated using Ficoll-Histopaque density gradient centrifugation and then cryopreserved in the vapor phase of liquid nitrogen. Analytical flow cytometry was used to check the purity and quantity of each magnetically sorted T cell population. Genomic DNA was isolated from each sorted fraction and quantified by UV absorbance on a Nanodrop 2000c.

TCR CDR3 regions were amplified from genomic DNA by multiplex PCR using the deep immunoSEQ assay. Genomic DNA extracted from each cell subset was distributed evenly over all wells of several immunoSEQ 96-well plates, and each plate served as one replicate. For sorted subsets, roughly 200 ng of genomic DNA, equivalent to 30,000 or so T cell genomes, went into each replicate PCR. The purified libraries were quantified using a Qubit 3.0 fluorometer, sized with a Bioanalyzer 2100, and then quantified again using the KAPA Library Quantification kit. Every immunoSEQ 96-well plate was sequenced on a dedicated single-read 150-cycle Illumina NextSeq 550 flow cell. In the authors' own workflow: Because only junctional sequences without quality scores were contained in the immunoSEQ output, filtering matching that applied to full-length reads could not be performed. Sequences were annotated with PyIR, a Python wrapper for IgBLAST v1.9, and V/J genes and CDR3 were assigned using IMGT germline references. Reads were removed for weak V/J assignments (E-value above 1e-6), missing CDR3, stop codons, out-of-frame junctions, or ambiguous translated residues. V3J clonotypes were defined as sequences sharing the same inferred V gene, J gene, and CDR3 amino acid sequence. To compute the percentage overlap between repertoires, the number of shared unique clonotypes was divided by the size of the smaller repertoire. Repertoire richness was assessed with RTK rarefaction, the Chao1 estimator, and Recon v2.1 estimates of unobserved clonotypes. OLGA was used to compute generation probabilities for all TCRbeta clonotypes that the gDNA method yielded from a handful of donors. Entries here come from immuneACCESS through TCRdb and include only in-frame sequences with V and J called. Some clones fail to appear in such tables; in the studies checked, an unresolved V gene covers under half of the shortfall, and the cause of the remainder is unknown. V and J calls and clone size are as listed in that table; D and trimming were resolved from the DNA. For this sample there are about 2,100,000 clones; just over 90% appear just once. The leading ten clones occupy 1.5% to 2% of the sample.

The chain is made from TRBV27 and TRBJ2-1, and 9 junction bases match TRBD2. The sample taken for sequencing was naive CD8+ T cells from PBMCs. Reading the label with the study, this specimen's cell subset or site is: CD45RA+CCR7+. This clonotype was sampled from a young man in good health. Some clones in this sample may be carry-over from other donors' samples. The DNA sequence is as follows: TGTGCCAGCAGTTTAGGGGGCGGGAGGGCCCACAATGAGCAGTTCTTC. The encoded protein is CASSLGGGRAHNEQFF.